The 12 T cell receptor beta chains presented below share a single source sample, sequenced in a study of blood T cell repertoires in COVID-19. Here immunoSEQ multiplex PCR was the method, and the copy in TCRdb shows in-frame clones only, minus some. The table shows 95,000 to 110,000 clones, with roughly nine tenths occurring only once. Sequencing was performed on peripheral blood. All receptors derive from a woman aged 55-70 years with acute or convalescent COVID-19.

Comments on this clone: Other DNA sequences in this sample translate to the same CDR3. V gene TRBV19 combines with J gene TRBJ1-4, with 8 bases that match TRBD1. The trim removed 3 bases at V and 6 bases at J, leaving 3 bases unmatched. The CDR3 runs 14 residues. The germline CDR1 and CDR2 sequences are LNHDA and SQIVND (reference sequence). The DNA of the CDR3 is TGTGCCAGTAGTATCGGGACAGGTGATGAAAAACTGTTTTTT. The encoded protein is CASSIGTGDEKLFF. The full variable domain, in which reference TRBV19 and TRBJ1-4 provide the parts outside the CDR3, is DGGITQSPKYLFRKEGQNVTLSCEQNLNHDAMYWYRQDPGQGLRLIYYSQIVNDFQKGDIAEGYSVSREKKESFPLTVTSAQKNPTAFYLCASSIGTGDEKLFFGSGTQLSVL.

A few counts support this clone. The chain uses TRBV5-1 and TRBJ2-7; 14 positions agree with TRBD2. Per germline, CDR1 SGHRS and CDR2 YFSETQ. Trimming removed 4 bases from V and 9 bases from J; junction bases left unmatched: 6. This CDR3 has 14 residues. The chain's CDR3 is CASSEGLAGVGQYF. As DNA, the CDR3 is TGCGCCAGCAGCGAGGGACTAGCGGGAGTTGGGCAGTACTTC.

The chain carries TRBV7-8 and TRBJ1-1; D remains ambiguous. Trimming took off 1 base at V and 7 bases at J, with 10 bases between the two ends. This CDR3 spans 13 amino acids. CDR1 SGHVS and CDR2 FQNEAQ come from the germline V gene. The CDR3 sequence: CASSLGTEDEAFF. The CDR3 DNA is TGTGCCAGCAGCTTAGGAACCGAGGATGAAGCTTTCTTT.

The chain joins TRBV5-1 to TRBJ2-1; 10 bases line up with TRBD1. In germline, CDR1 is SGHRS, CDR2 YFSETQ. The CDR3 is 12 amino acids. The trim removed 4 bases at V and 14 bases at J, leaving 6 bases unmatched. CDR3 sequence reads: CASSTGTGAKFF. The DNA for the CDR3 is TGCGCCAGCAGCACCGGGACAGGGGCGAAGTTCTTC. Combining the CDR3 with reference TRBV5-1 and TRBJ2-1 gives the whole variable domain KAGVTQTPRYLIKTRGQQVTLSCSPISGHRSVSWYQQTPGQGLQFLFEYFSETQRNKGNFPGRFSGRQFSNSRSEMNVSTLELGDSALYLCASSTGTGAKFFGPGTRLTVL.

This clone has a single count. The chain couples TRBV5-8 to TRBJ2-7, with D tentatively TRBD1 (5 bases). V lost 4 bases and J lost 9, with 17 bases in between. CDR3 length: 13 amino acids. CDR1 SGHTS and CDR2 YDEGEE come from the germline V gene. CDR3 protein: CASSTYLQVGQYV. The CDR3 nucleotides are TGTGCCAGCAGCACCTATTTACAGGTTGGGCAGTACGTC.

In its sample, this clone was seen a few times. The chain recombines TRBV4-1 with TRBJ2-1, with D possibly being TRBD2 (6 bases). From germline, CDR1 is MGHRA and CDR2 YSYEKL. The length of the CDR3 is 15 residues. V was clipped by 1 base and J by 4 bases, with 11 bases between them. This CDR3 reads CASSQAPTSYNEQFF. The CDR3 bases are TGCGCCAGCAGCCAAGCCCCGACTAGTTACAATGAGCAGTTCTTC.

The table lists this clone with a few counts. The V call is TRBV15, the J call TRBJ2-3, with TRBD2 matching over 8 bases. Per germline, CDR1 LNHNV and CDR2 YYDKDF (reference sequence). The trim removed 8 bases at V and 4 bases at J, leaving 2 bases unmatched. The CDR3 sequence is 12 residues long. DNA for the CDR3: TGTGCCACCTTGGGACTAGCAGATACGCAGTATTTT. Encoded protein: CATLGLADTQYF.

The V gene is TRBV24-1, the J gene TRBJ2-5, with 9 nucleotides matching TRBD1. The CDR3 length is 17 residues. The germline V gene has CDR1 KGHDR and CDR2 SFDVKD. V lost 3 bases to trimming and J lost 5 bases; unmatched junction nucleotides: 12. For the CDR3, the DNA is TGTGCCACCAGTGATCCTATGCCGGGACAGGGATTGGAGACCCAGTACTTC. It translates to CATSDPMPGQGLETQYF.

Details on this clone: The junction differs from germline at one of its ends, possibly a read error. The chain joins TRBV6-5 to TRBJ1-1, with 9 bases matching TRBD1. Germline V gene lookup returns CDR1 MNHEY and CDR2 SVGAGI. This CDR3 has 13 amino acids. The CDR3 loop is CASGTRDRDKQGF. The CDR3 DNA follows: TGTGCCAGCGGGACACGGGACAGGGACAAACAAGGGTTT.

The CDR3 reads CASSHTGYNQPQHF. CDR3 in DNA: TGTGCCAGCAGTCATACAGGGTACAATCAGCCCCAGCATTTT. The rearrangement uses TRBV6-5 and TRBJ1-5, with D maybe TRBD1 (6 bases). Germline V gene sequence: CDR1 MNHEY, CDR2 SVGAGI. The germline V and J ends were trimmed by 5 bases and 3 bases, with 11 bases remaining between them. This CDR3 comprises 14 residues.

V gene TRBV6-6 combines with J gene TRBJ1-2, with D unresolved. Trimming stripped 5 bases from V and 4 bases from J, with 11 bases between. CDR1 MNHNY and CDR2 SVGAGI come from the germline V gene (reference sequence). The length of the CDR3 is 13 residues. For the CDR3, the DNA is TGTGCCAGCAGTCGCCAGGACTCCTATGGCTACACCTTC. Translated: CASSRQDSYGYTF.

The chain combines TRBV5-1 with TRBJ1-1; D may be TRBD1 (6 bases). The CDR3 runs to 17 residues. Germline CDR1 reads SGHRS; CDR2 reads YFSETQ. V dropped 2 bases and J dropped 4 bases, with 21 bases sitting between them. CDR3 in amino acids: CASSFGALGGRATEAFF. CDR3 DNA: TGCGCCAGCAGCTTTGGGGCGTTAGGGGGACGGGCCACTGAAGCTTTCTTT.